The 4 T cell receptor beta chains below were found in one sample sequenced in a study of cytomegalovirus exposure and HLA in healthy donors. PCR involved 60 Vbeta and 13 Jbeta primers. Using immunoSEQ multiplex PCR, the repertoire was profiled, and TCRdb retains in-frame clones only, with some absent. Found here are 150,000 to 200,000 clones, about four fifths of them singletons; the top ten hold less than 5%. Sequenced material: PBMCs. The receptors derive from a man aged 45-65 years in good health and CMV-seropositive.

Of note for this clone: Other DNA variants within this sample encode the same CDR3. The chain has TRBV19 and TRBJ1-5; TRBD1 matches 10 bases. The CDR3 length is 14 residues. CDR1 and CDR2 from the germline V gene are LNHDA and SQIVND (reference sequence). Trimming cost V 3 bases and J 4 bases; bases outside gene matches: 0. The CDR3 region is CASSMGQGNQPQHF. CDR3 in DNA: TGTGCCAGTAGTATGGGACAGGGGAATCAGCCCCAGCATTTT.

This clone was counted a single time. The chain employs TRBV10-1 and TRBJ2-5, with a weak D call TRBD2 (6 bases). The J call may be in error: the DNA end matches TRBJ2-7 better. The length of the CDR3 is 12 residues. In germline, CDR1 is WNHNN, CDR2 SYGVQD (reference sequence). CDR3 DNA sequence: TGCGCCAGCAGTCGGGACTTTGACGAGCAGTACTTC. Translation gives CASSRDFDEQYF.

This clone appeared once. The chain combines TRBV28 with TRBJ1-1; D unclear. Germline V gene data show CDR1 as MDHEN and CDR2 as SYDVKM. V lost 3 bases and J lost 5, with 16 bases in between. The CDR3 runs 15 residues. CDR3 coding DNA: TGTGCCAGCAGTTTTGAGGGTCGGGTCGATACTGAAGCTTTCTTT. This gives the protein CASSFEGRVDTEAFF.

V usage is TRBV7-9 and J usage is TRBJ2-3, with D hard to call. The V end was cut by 1 base, the J end by 0 bases, with 17 bases between. The CDR3 sequence is 18 residues long. Germline lookup yields CDR1 SEHNR and CDR2 FQNEAQ (reference sequence). The CDR3 DNA is TGTGCCAGCAGCTTAGTGTCCTGGCGGAGACCTAGCACAGATACGCAGTATTTT. Translated: CASSLVSWRRPSTDTQYF. Full variable domain (outside the CDR3, taken from reference TRBV7-9 and TRBJ2-3): DTGVSQNPRHKITKRGQNVTFRCDPISEHNRLYWYRQTLGQGPEFLTYFQNEAQLEKSRLLSDRFSAERPKGSFSTLEIQRTEQGDSAMYLCASSLVSWRRPSTDTQYFGPGTRLTVL.